This record covers a single TCR beta chain. In building TCR beta libraries, iRepertoire HTBI primers were used together with Arm-PCR of CDR3 regions. MiXCR, run by TCRdb on the multiplex PCR reads, gives a single entry per CDR3 protein. Of roughly 470,000 distinct CDR3 sequences in the sample, roughly 20% are singletons; the top ten hold 7% to 9.5%. Time point noted: persistent/refractory GD, antithyroid drugs over 5 years with positive TRAb. Isolated PBMC RNA provided the starting material for the TCR library. Patients all came to the study from an endocrinology department in Xi'an, China. The CDR3 extends over 17 amino acids. The V gene's germline CDR1 is SGHTA and CDR2 FQGNSA. With 6 bases clipped from V and 9 bases from J, the junction kept 16 bases outside the gene matches. The sample comes from a study of regulatory T cells in long-lasting Graves disease. The overall study: Positive TSH receptor antibodies alongside over 5 years of antithyroid drugs were what marked Graves' disease as persistent.

The V call is TRBV7-2, the J call TRBJ2-2; 10 bases line up with TRBD2. Specimen: peripheral blood mononuclear cells (PBMCs), collected when the disease was refractory, from a patient treated with antithyroid drugs. The TCR comes from a female donor with Graves disease. The DNA of the CDR3 is TGTGCCAGCAGACCTCGCCTAGCGGGAGCCCTCGTCCGGGAGCTGTTTTTT. It encodes CASRPRLAGALVRELFF.